This entry is about one TCR beta chain. This sample was taken from a study of blood T cell repertoires in COVID-19. The wider study: Sources were T cells, B-cell-depleted T cells, or PBMCs; the material itself was cDNA or gDNA.

V lost 4 bases and J lost 6; bases outside the gene matches: 9. This CDR3 comprises 16 residues. Per the germline V gene, CDR1 is SGHRS and CDR2 is YFSETQ. Methods used by the authors: The authors estimated nucleated cell counts from reference gene primer amplification. Repertoires were generated with immunoSEQ multiplex PCR, while TCRdb's copy carries only in-frame clones and drops some. From that table come the V and J calls and clone size; the DNA was used to work out D and trimming. The sample lists some 260,000 clones; around nine tenths were seen once. Sequenced: peripheral blood. The chain carries TRBV5-1 and TRBJ2-7; TRBD2 matches 14 bases. The sequence was obtained from a man at least 80 years old with acute or convalescent COVID-19. The CDR3 DNA sequence: TGCGCCAGCAGCCGCGTAGTTGGGACTAGCGGGAGCGAGCAGTACTTC. Its protein product is CASSRVVGTSGSEQYF.